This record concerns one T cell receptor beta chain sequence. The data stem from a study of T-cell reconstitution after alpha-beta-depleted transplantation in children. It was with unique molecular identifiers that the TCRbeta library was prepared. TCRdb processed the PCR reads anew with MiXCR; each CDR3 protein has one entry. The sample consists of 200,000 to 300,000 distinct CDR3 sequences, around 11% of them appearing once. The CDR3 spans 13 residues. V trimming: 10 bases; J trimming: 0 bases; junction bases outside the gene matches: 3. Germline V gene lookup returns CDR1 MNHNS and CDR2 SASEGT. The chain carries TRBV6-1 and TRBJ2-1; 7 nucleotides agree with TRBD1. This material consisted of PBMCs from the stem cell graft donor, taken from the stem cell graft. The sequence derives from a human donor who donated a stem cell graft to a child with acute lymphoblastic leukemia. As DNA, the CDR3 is TGTGCCACCGGGACAGACTCCTACAATGAGCAGTTCTTC. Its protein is CATGTDSYNEQFF.